The 8 T cell receptor beta chains below were found in one sample sequenced in a study of T cell responses to AZD1222 COVID-19 vaccine (dated by TCRdb to the early 2020s). Library preparation was by the immunoSEQ multiplex PCR assay. Not all clones reach the TCRdb copy of this immuneACCESS table, which keeps in-frame sequences only. Checked studies attribute under half of the gap to unresolved V genes and leave the rest unexplained. This sample gives about 150,000 clones in total; roughly 87% of them show up just once. Approximately 2.5% of the sample is taken by the ten largest. The time point label for this specimen denotes: baseline before first vaccination. The sequenced sample was peripheral blood, obtained on day 0 of AZD1222 vaccination. The receptors derive from an adult in good health.

This sequence joins TRBV3-1 (or the pseudogene TRBV3-2) and TRBJ2-1; tentatively, D is TRBD1 (6 bases). Between the trimmed V and J ends, which lost 1 base and 9 bases, there was a span of 19 bases. CDR1 is LGHDT and CDR2 is YNNKEL in the germline V gene (reference sequence). The CDR3 length is 16 residues. For the CDR3, the DNA is TGTGCCAGCAGCCAAGCGGGACACCCCTACGCCCGTGAGCAGTTCTTC. As protein: CASSQAGHPYAREQFF.

The chain is built from TRBV5-1 and TRBJ1-1, with D possibly TRBD1 on 5 matching bases. The CDR3 loop spans 16 amino acids. CDR1 is SGHRS and CDR2 is YFSETQ in the germline V gene. Trimming took off 4 bases at V and 1 base at J, with 17 bases between the two ends. CDR3 nucleotide sequence: TGCGCCAGCAGCGGAAATCCGGGGCAGGGGAACACTGAAGCTTTCTTT. Protein: CASSGNPGQGNTEAFF. Full variable domain (outside the CDR3, taken from reference TRBV5-1 and TRBJ1-1): KAGVTQTPRYLIKTRGQQVTLSCSPISGHRSVSWYQQTPGQGLQFLFEYFSETQRNKGNFPGRFSGRQFSNSRSEMNVSTLELGDSALYLCASSGNPGQGNTEAFFGQGTRLTVV.

The chain uses TRBV7-6 and TRBJ2-1; TRBD2 aligns across 13 bases. The CDR3 has 16 residues. Germline V CDR1 and CDR2: SGHVS, FNYEAQ. J gave up 4 bases and V 5 bases, and 5 bases lay outside the gene matches. In DNA, the CDR3 is TGTGCCAGCAGCGGATGGACTAGCGGGAGTTACAATGAGCAGTTCTTC. As protein: CASSGWTSGSYNEQFF.

CDR3 nucleotide sequence: TGCGCCAGCAGCCAAGAGGGACTTTACTACGAGCAGTACTTC. Its protein product is CASSQEGLYYEQYF. The chain couples TRBV4-1 to TRBJ2-7; tentative D call: TRBD2 (6 bases). CDR1 is MGHRA and CDR2 is YSYEKL in the germline V gene. V was cut by 0 bases and J by 3 bases, with 9 bases left in between. This CDR3 comprises 14 residues.

The V call is TRBV11-2, the J call TRBJ2-1, with 9 nucleotides matching TRBD2. V was clipped by 5 bases and J by 2 bases; unmatched bases: 4. Germline values: CDR1 SGHAT, CDR2 FQNNGV. The CDR3 runs to 15 residues. The DNA of the CDR3 is TGTGCCAGCAGCGTCAGCGGGGGGACCTACAATGAGCAGTTCTTC. Its translation is CASSVSGGTYNEQFF.

The gene calls are TRBV10-3 and TRBJ1-3, with no clear D. Germline CDR1 ENHRY, CDR2 SYGVKD. The CDR3 is 14 amino acids. Trimming took 2 bases from V and 3 from J, leaving 8 bases between them. CDR3 bases: TGTGCCATCAGTGAGCGGGGTGGTGGAAACACCATATATTTT. Translation gives CAISERGGGNTIYF.

Here the CDR3 reads CASSYGGSRVTGELFF. The CDR3 nucleotides read TGTGCCAGCAGTTACGGCGGGAGTAGGGTCACCGGGGAGCTGTTTTTT. The chain uses TRBV6-2 or TRBV6-3 and TRBJ2-2; TRBD2 matches 7 bases. Per germline, CDR1 MNHEY and CDR2 SVGEGT. The ends lost 2 bases at V and 4 bases at J; junction bases unmatched: 7. The CDR3 length is 16 residues.

The chain combines TRBV7-2 with TRBJ1-1, with D possibly TRBD1 on 6 matching bases. Trimming pared 3 bases from V and 1 base from J, leaving 18 bases between. CDR3 length: 17 residues. Per germline, CDR1 SGHTA and CDR2 FQGNSA. The CDR3 DNA is TGTGCCAGCAGCTTCCGCACGGCAGGGGCCCAGAACACTGAAGCTTTCTTT. Translated: CASSFRTAGAQNTEAFF.